This T cell receptor beta chain was profiled in a study of cytomegalovirus exposure and HLA in healthy donors. Produced via immunoSEQ multiplex PCR; TCRdb's table is partial and in-frame only. The sample has about 43,000 clones, 80% to 95% seen once. The study's findings and limits: The study found most TCR sequences rare, yet found some public TCRs in many donors. It was found in a later analysis that first-cohort TCR clusters tended to co-occur in the 90 to 150 validation repertoires. Listed as cytomegalovirus-associated were over 150 TCR beta chains. The CMV antigen specificity of three CMV-associated chains was confirmed through in vitro analysis.

The CDR3 sequence is 15 residues long. Germline V lookup: CDR1 SGHDT, CDR2 YYEEEE. V lost 1 base and J lost 3; bases outside the gene matches: 5. The sample holds one count of this clone. Its antigen is not identified. The sequence came from a man younger than 30 in good health and CMV-seronegative. The material sequenced was PBMCs. The chain couples TRBV5-6 to TRBJ2-3; 7 bases fit TRBD2. CDR3 amino acids: CASSLNGGSTDTQYF. CDR3 bases: TGTGCCAGCAGCTTGAACGGGGGGTCGACAGATACGCAGTATTTT.